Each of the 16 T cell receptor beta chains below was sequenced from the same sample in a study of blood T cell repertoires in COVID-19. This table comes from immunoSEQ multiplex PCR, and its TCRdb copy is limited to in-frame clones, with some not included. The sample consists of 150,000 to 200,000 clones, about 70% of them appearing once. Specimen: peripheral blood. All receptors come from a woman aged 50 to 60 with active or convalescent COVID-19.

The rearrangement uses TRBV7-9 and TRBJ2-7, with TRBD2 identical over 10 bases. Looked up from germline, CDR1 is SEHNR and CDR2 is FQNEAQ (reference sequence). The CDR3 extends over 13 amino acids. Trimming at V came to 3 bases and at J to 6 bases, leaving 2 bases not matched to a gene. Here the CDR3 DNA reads TGTGCCAGCAGCTTCCTAGCGGGGGTCGAGCAGTACTTC. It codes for CASSFLAGVEQYF. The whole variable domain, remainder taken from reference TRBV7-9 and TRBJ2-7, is DTGVSQNPRHKITKRGQNVTFRCDPISEHNRLYWYRQTLGQGPEFLTYFQNEAQLEKSRLLSDRFSAERPKGSFSTLEIQRTEQGDSAMYLCASSFLAGVEQYFGPGTRLTVT.

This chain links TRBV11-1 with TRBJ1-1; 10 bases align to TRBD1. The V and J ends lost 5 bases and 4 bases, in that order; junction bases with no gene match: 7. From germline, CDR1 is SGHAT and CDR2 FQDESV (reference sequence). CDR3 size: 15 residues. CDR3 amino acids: CASSQGQGSITEAFF. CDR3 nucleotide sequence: TGTGCCAGCAGCCAGGGACAGGGGTCGATCACTGAAGCTTTCTTT.

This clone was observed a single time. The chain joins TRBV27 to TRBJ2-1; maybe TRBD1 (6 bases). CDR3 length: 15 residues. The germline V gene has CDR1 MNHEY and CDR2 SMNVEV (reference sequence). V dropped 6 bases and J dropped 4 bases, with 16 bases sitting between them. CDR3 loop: CASSEIRDIYNEQFF. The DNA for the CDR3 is TGTGCCAGCAGCGAAATCCGGGACATATACAATGAGCAGTTCTTC.

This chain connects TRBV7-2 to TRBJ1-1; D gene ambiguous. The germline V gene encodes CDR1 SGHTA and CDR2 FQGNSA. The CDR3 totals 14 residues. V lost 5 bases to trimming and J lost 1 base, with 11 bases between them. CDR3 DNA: TGTGCCAGCAGCCCCGGCCAGGAGAACACTGAAGCTTTCTTT. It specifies CASSPGQENTEAFF.

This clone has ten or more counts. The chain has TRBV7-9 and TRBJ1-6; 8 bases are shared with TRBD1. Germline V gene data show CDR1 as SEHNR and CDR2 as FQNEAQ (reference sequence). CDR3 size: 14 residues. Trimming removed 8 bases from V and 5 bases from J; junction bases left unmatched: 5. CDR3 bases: TGTGCCAGCCGTTCACAGGGGGATAATTCACCCCTCCACTTT. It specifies CASRSQGDNSPLHF.

The DNA of the CDR3 is TGTGCCAGCAGCCCCATAGCGGGAGGGCCCTACGAGCAGTACTTC. Amino acid sequence: CASSPIAGGPYEQYF. The rearrangement uses TRBV3-1 (or the pseudogene TRBV3-2) and TRBJ2-7; 11 positions agree with TRBD2. Germline loops: CDR1 LGHDT, CDR2 YNNKEL (reference sequence). J lost 2 bases, V lost 4 bases, and 4 bases had no gene match. The CDR3 has 15 residues.

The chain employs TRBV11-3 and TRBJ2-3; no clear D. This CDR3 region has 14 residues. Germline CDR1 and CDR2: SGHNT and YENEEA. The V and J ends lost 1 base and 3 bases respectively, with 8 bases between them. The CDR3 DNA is TGTGCCAGCAGCTTAGCCTCAGATACAGATACGCAGTATTTT. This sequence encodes CASSLASDTDTQYF.

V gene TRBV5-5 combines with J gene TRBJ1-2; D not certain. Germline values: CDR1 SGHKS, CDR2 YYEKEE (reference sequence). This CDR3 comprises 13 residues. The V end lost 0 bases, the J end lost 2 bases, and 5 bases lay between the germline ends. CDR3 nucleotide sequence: TGTGCCAGCAGCTTGGACTGGAACTATGGCTACACCTTC. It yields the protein CASSLDWNYGYTF.

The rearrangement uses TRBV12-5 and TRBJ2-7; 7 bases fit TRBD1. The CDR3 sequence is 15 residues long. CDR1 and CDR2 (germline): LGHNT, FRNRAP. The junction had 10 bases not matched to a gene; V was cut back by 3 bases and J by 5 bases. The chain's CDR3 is CASGFPTGIVNEQYF. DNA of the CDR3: TGTGCTAGTGGTTTCCCGACAGGGATCGTTAACGAGCAGTACTTC.

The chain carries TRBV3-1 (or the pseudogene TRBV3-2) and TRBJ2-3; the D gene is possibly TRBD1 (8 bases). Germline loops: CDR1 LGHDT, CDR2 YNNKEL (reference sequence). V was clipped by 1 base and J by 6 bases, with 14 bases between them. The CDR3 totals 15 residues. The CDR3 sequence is CASSQAQGGIDTQYF. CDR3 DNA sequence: TGTGCCAGCAGCCAAGCACAGGGGGGGATCGATACGCAGTATTTT.

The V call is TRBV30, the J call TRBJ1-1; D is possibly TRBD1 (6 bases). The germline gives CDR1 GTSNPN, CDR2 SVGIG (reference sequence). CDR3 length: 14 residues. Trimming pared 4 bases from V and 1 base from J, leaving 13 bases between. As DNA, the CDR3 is TGTGCCTGGAAGCTCGACAGGAAGAACACTGAAGCTTTCTTT. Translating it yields CAWKLDRKNTEAFF.

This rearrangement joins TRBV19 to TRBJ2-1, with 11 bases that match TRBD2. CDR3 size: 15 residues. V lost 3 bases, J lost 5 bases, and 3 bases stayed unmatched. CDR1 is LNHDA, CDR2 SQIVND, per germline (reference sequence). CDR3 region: CASSITSGGNNEQFF. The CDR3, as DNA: TGTGCCAGTAGTATTACTAGCGGGGGCAACAATGAGCAGTTCTTC.

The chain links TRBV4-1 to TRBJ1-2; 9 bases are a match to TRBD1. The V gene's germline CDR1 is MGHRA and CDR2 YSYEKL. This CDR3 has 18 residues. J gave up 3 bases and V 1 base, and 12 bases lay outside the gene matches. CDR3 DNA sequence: TGCGCCAGCAGCCAAGGGGCCCCCGGGACAGGGAATTACTATGGCTACACCTTC. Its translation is CASSQGAPGTGNYYGYTF.

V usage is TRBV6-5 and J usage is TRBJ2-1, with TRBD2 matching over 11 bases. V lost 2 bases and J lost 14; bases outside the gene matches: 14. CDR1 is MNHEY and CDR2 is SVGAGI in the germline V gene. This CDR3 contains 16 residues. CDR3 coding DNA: TGTGCCAGCAGTTACACTATTAGCGGGAGGGTTACAGAAGAGTTCTTC. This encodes CASSYTISGRVTEEFF.

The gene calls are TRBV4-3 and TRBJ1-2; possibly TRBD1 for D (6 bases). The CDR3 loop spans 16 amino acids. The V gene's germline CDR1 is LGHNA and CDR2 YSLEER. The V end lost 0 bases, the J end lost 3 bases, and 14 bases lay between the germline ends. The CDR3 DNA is TGCGCCAGCAGCCAAGATGTTCAGGGGACGTACTATGGCTACACCTTC. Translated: CASSQDVQGTYYGYTF.

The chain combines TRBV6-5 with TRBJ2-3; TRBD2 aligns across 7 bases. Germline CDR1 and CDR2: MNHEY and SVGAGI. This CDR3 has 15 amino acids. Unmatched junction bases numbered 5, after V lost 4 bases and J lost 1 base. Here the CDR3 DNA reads TGTGCCAGCAGTTCTCGGGGGGTAGGCACAGATACGCAGTATTTT. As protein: CASSSRGVGTDTQYF.